This T cell receptor (beta chain) was recovered during a study of shared clonotypes between healthy human individuals. Study-level results: The naive CD4 repertoires of a handful of donors were compared, and approximately 5.3% of clonotypes were shared.

Profiled with immunoSEQ multiplex PCR; TCRdb holds only in-frame clones, not every one. There are under 1,100,000 clones in the sample; about 84% occur only once, and 0.6% to 0.75% lies in the top ten. This CDR3 is 13 amino acids long. Germline assignment: CDR1 MNHEY and CDR2 SVGAGI. Losses at the gene ends were 6 bases for V and 5 bases for J; bases not matched to a gene: 4. Worth noting for this clone: Its antigen is not identified.

This sequence originates from a man aged 18 to 30 in good health. Some clones in this sample may be carry-over from other donors' samples. This chain connects TRBV6-5 to TRBJ2-7; TRBD1 matches 10 bases. The sequenced sample consisted of memory CD4+ T cells from PBMCs. The subset is: CD45RA-negative fraction. Written as DNA, the CDR3 is TGTGCCAGCAGGGGGACAGGGGCGCACGAGCAGTACTTC. Translating gives CASRGTGAHEQYF.